This T cell receptor beta chain was captured in a study of cytomegalovirus exposure and HLA in healthy donors. Notes on the study in general: A classifier reportedly called cytomegalovirus status with high sensitivity and specificity. Investigators reported under 200 TCR beta chains as tied to cytomegalovirus. As confirmed in vitro, a few CMV-associated chains were specific for CMV antigens.

The table came from immunoSEQ multiplex PCR; TCRdb's copy has only in-frame clones and leaves some out. The sample contains fewer than 200,000 clones, just under 90% of which appear only once. The CDR3 is 15 residues long. Trimming took 4 bases from V and 0 from J; bases not matched to a gene: 6. The germline V gene encodes CDR1 SGHRS and CDR2 YFSETQ. On this clone: Its antigen remains unknown.

This receptor was taken from a man between 18 and 29 years old in good health and CMV-seropositive. The chain is built from TRBV5-1 and TRBJ1-2; TRBD1 matches 7 bases. Sequencing was carried out using PBMCs. This chain's CDR3 is CASSRDSLTNYGYTF. The CDR3 DNA follows: TGCGCCAGCAGCAGGGACAGTCTCACTAACTATGGCTACACCTTC. The full variable domain, completed using reference TRBV5-1 and TRBJ1-2, is KAGVTQTPRYLIKTRGQQVTLSCSPISGHRSVSWYQQTPGQGLQFLFEYFSETQRNKGNFPGRFSGRQFSNSRSEMNVSTLELGDSALYLCASSRDSLTNYGYTFGSGTRLTVV.